The 25 T cell receptor beta chains listed next were all sequenced from one sample in a study of blood T cell repertoires in COVID-19. Some clones are missing from TCRdb's copy, which holds only in-frame ones; the method was immunoSEQ multiplex PCR. Of more than 300,000 clones in the sample, 87% were seen once. Sequencing was carried out using peripheral blood. These receptors were obtained from a woman in her twenties or thirties with COVID-19, enrolled during active disease.

The chain carries TRBV6-5 and TRBJ1-3, with 7 nucleotides matching TRBD1. V was clipped by 6 bases and J by 3 bases; unmatched bases: 8. Looked up from germline, CDR1 is MNHEY and CDR2 is SVGAGI. The CDR3 is 15 amino acids. The CDR3 spells CASRRTTGFGNTIYF. The CDR3 nucleotides are TGTGCCAGCAGACGTACGACAGGGTTTGGAAACACCATATATTTT.

The chain uses TRBV3-1 (or the pseudogene TRBV3-2) and TRBJ2-7, with 10 bases matching TRBD1. After removal of 1 base from V and 3 bases from J, the junction contained 3 bases not matched to a gene. Germline V CDR1 and CDR2: LGHDT, YNNKEL (reference sequence). CDR3 size: 15 residues. The CDR3 here is CASSQVGTGVYEQYF. CDR3 DNA: TGTGCCAGCAGCCAAGTAGGGACAGGGGTCTACGAGCAGTACTTC.

This chain uses TRBV4-3 with TRBJ2-7, with D possibly TRBD2 on 6 matching bases. The CDR3 has 18 amino acids. Trimming removed 0 bases at V and 2 bases at J, with 20 bases between. Germline V gives CDR1 LGHNA, CDR2 YSLEER. DNA for the CDR3: TGCGCCAGCAGCCAAGATTCCGACGGGTACGGAGGGACCTACGAGCAGTACTTC. This sequence encodes CASSQDSDGYGGTYEQYF.

This chain joins TRBV7-3 and TRBJ2-3; 9 nucleotides align to TRBD1. CDR3 length: 14 residues. J lost 4 bases, V lost 5 bases, and 4 bases had no gene match. The germline V gene encodes CDR1 SGHTA and CDR2 FQGTGA. CDR3 protein: CASSEQGAPDTQYF. The CDR3 nucleotides are TGTGCCAGCAGCGAACAGGGGGCCCCAGATACGCAGTATTTT.

This sequence joins TRBV27 and TRBJ1-2; no reliable D call. Germline V CDR1 and CDR2: MNHEY, SMNVEV (reference sequence). This CDR3 comprises 15 residues. Trimming cost V 2 bases and J 0 bases, with 10 bases left between them. CDR3 loop: CASSLVGRANYGYTF. In DNA form, the CDR3 reads TGTGCCAGCAGTTTAGTGGGCAGAGCTAACTATGGCTACACCTTC.

V and J are TRBV3-1 (or the pseudogene TRBV3-2) and TRBJ2-5; TRBD1 is a possible D gene (5 bases). Germline V gene lookup returns CDR1 LGHDT and CDR2 YNNKEL (reference sequence). CDR3 length: 14 residues. Trimming stripped 6 bases from V and 1 base from J, with 12 bases between. CDR3 nucleotides: TGTGCCAGCAGTTATACAGGTTCCCAAGAGACCCAGTACTTC. It is translated as CASSYTGSQETQYF.

The chain has TRBV28 and TRBJ2-1, with a tentative D call TRBD2 (6 bases). V was shortened by 6 bases and J by 0 bases, with 21 bases between the two germline ends. The germline V gene has CDR1 MDHEN and CDR2 SYDVKM. The CDR3 has 18 amino acids. The CDR3 DNA follows: TGTGCCAGCAGCTTGTGGGGAGCGGGTAAAGTCTCCTACAATGAGCAGTTCTTC. It specifies CASSLWGAGKVSYNEQFF.

The J gene is TRBJ1-6, the V gene TRBV11-2; 7 bases line up with TRBD1. Per the germline V gene, CDR1 is SGHAT and CDR2 is FQNNGV. The J segment lost 0 bases and the V segment lost 0 bases, leaving 5 bases of the junction unmatched. The CDR3 extends over 18 amino acids. The CDR3 region is CASSLDVQGSSYNSPLHF. CDR3 DNA sequence: TGTGCCAGCAGCTTAGATGTACAGGGGAGCTCCTATAATTCACCCCTCCACTTT.

The gene calls are TRBV29-1 and TRBJ2-2, with D uncertain. Germline V gives CDR1 SQVTM, CDR2 ANQGSEA. The CDR3 extends over 14 amino acids. The germline V and J ends were trimmed by 2 bases and 0 bases, with 7 bases remaining between them. CDR3 residues: CSVETLTNTGELFF. The CDR3 nucleotides are TGCAGCGTTGAAACTCTTACGAACACCGGGGAGCTGTTTTTT.

This rearrangement joins TRBV30 to TRBJ1-1, with 7 bases matching TRBD1. Trimming at V came to 0 bases and at J to 5 bases, leaving 3 bases not matched to a gene. The CDR3 loop spans 13 amino acids. Per germline, CDR1 GTSNPN and CDR2 SVGIG (reference sequence). In DNA form, the CDR3 reads TGTGCCTGGAGTGTGACAGGGAGGACTGAAGCTTTCTTT. It codes for CAWSVTGRTEAFF.

The chain couples TRBV29-1 to TRBJ2-1; D is possibly TRBD2 (6 bases). The CDR3 loop spans 15 amino acids. CDR1 and CDR2 (germline): SQVTM, ANQGSEA. With 6 bases removed from V and 4 bases from J, the gap between germline ends came to 19 bases. The CDR3 spells CSVRDGGLPYNEQFF. The CDR3, as DNA: TGCAGCGTACGGGATGGGGGACTTCCTTACAATGAGCAGTTCTTC.

V is TRBV9 and J is TRBJ2-7, with D perhaps TRBD2 (6 bases). The germline CDR1 and CDR2 sequences are SGDLS and YYNGEE. The CDR3 covers 14 residues. Trimming shortened V by 4 bases and J by 2 bases, and 13 bases separated the two germline ends. The CDR3 protein is CASSPAGGTYEQYF. In DNA, the CDR3 is TGTGCCAGCAGCCCAGCTGGGGGGACCTACGAGCAGTACTTC.

The V and J genes are TRBV10-3 and TRBJ2-1, with D perhaps matching TRBD2 (6 bases). Trimming left V 6 bases short and J 7 bases short, with 16 bases between. The CDR3 loop spans 14 amino acids. Germline V gives CDR1 ENHRY, CDR2 SYGVKD. This CDR3 reads CAIRNPLEGNEQFF. CDR3 sequence (DNA): TGTGCCATCAGGAATCCTTTGGAGGGGAATGAGCAGTTCTTC.

The CDR3 nucleotides read TGCGCCAGCAGCCAAGAGGGGACTAGCGTTGATACGCAGTATTTT. It yields the protein CASSQEGTSVDTQYF. J is TRBJ2-3 and V is TRBV4-1; 10 bases are a match to TRBD2. Germline lookup yields CDR1 MGHRA and CDR2 YSYEKL. With V trimmed by 0 bases and J by 6 bases, 3 bases remained unmatched. This CDR3 is 15 amino acids long.

Written as DNA, the CDR3 is TGTGCCATCAGTGTAGCAGCCTCGACAGATACGCAGTATTTT. It specifies CAISVAASTDTQYF. This sequence joins TRBV10-3 and TRBJ2-3; D uncertain. The V gene lost 4 bases and the J gene lost 3 bases, with 11 bases spanning the gap. CDR1 and CDR2 (germline): ENHRY, SYGVKD. The CDR3 length is 14 residues.

This clone was counted a few times. V is TRBV20-1 and J is TRBJ2-3; 13 bases are a match to TRBD2. With V trimmed by 3 bases and J by 4 bases, 7 bases remained unmatched. This CDR3 region has 16 residues. Looked up from germline, CDR1 is DFQATT and CDR2 is SNEGSKA (reference sequence). CDR3 DNA: TGCAGTGCTAGTAGACTAGCGGGAGGTGTGGCAGATACGCAGTATTTT. Its protein product is CSASRLAGGVADTQYF.

The gene calls are TRBV5-1 and TRBJ2-1; D unresolved. This CDR3 has 13 amino acids. Germline CDR1 and CDR2: SGHRS and YFSETQ. V was pared by 0 bases and J by 6 bases, with 7 bases between. The CDR3, as DNA: TGCGCCAGCAGCTTGGCCAGTGCCAATGAGCAGTTCTTC. This translates into CASSLASANEQFF. The entire variable domain, with the rest obtained from reference TRBV5-1 and TRBJ2-1, is as follows: KAGVTQTPRYLIKTRGQQVTLSCSPISGHRSVSWYQQTPGQGLQFLFEYFSETQRNKGNFPGRFSGRQFSNSRSEMNVSTLELGDSALYLCASSLASANEQFFGPGTRLTVL.

V and J are TRBV30 and TRBJ1-1; D ambiguous. CDR1 and CDR2 (germline): GTSNPN, SVGIG (reference sequence). The V end was cut by 4 bases, the J end by 11 bases, with 20 bases between. The CDR3 runs 13 residues. CDR3 sequence (DNA): TGTGCCTGGACCCCCTCCCTCCTCGGCGGGGCTTTCTTT. Translated: CAWTPSLLGGAFF.

J is TRBJ2-3 and V is TRBV5-1; 12 bases map to TRBD2. Per the germline V gene, CDR1 is SGHRS and CDR2 is YFSETQ. The ends lost 0 bases at V and 6 bases at J; junction bases unmatched: 2. CDR3 length: 15 amino acids. In nucleotides, the CDR3 is TGCGCCAGCAGCTTGGGACTAGCGGGAGTCGATACGCAGTATTTT. Residues: CASSLGLAGVDTQYF.

The V and J genes are TRBV28 and TRBJ1-5; D gene unclear. The CDR3 has 15 amino acids. Germline V CDR1 and CDR2: MDHEN, SYDVKM. Between the trimmed V and J ends, which lost 7 bases and 0 bases, there was a span of 13 bases. CDR3 protein: CASIPAGYSNQPQHF. Here the CDR3 DNA reads TGTGCCAGCATTCCCGCAGGCTATAGCAATCAGCCCCAGCATTTT.

This clone was detected only a few times. This sequence joins TRBV7-2 and TRBJ2-7; 7 positions match TRBD2. The germline V gene has CDR1 SGHTA and CDR2 FQGNSA. V lost 0 bases and J lost 5; bases outside the gene matches: 19. CDR3 length: 19 amino acids. The CDR3 region has the DNA TGTGCCAGCAGCTTAGCTGTCGTTAGCGGGCCCGATTCTAGGGACGAGCAGTACTTC. Amino acids: CASSLAVVSGPDSRDEQYF.

The chain employs TRBV19 and TRBJ1-2; D is possibly TRBD1 (5 bases). There are 15 residues in the CDR3. Germline V lookup: CDR1 LNHDA, CDR2 SQIVND (reference sequence). Trimming removed 7 bases at V and 2 bases at J, with 17 bases between. The CDR3 coding sequence is TGTGCCAGTAACCACCCCCGCCGGGGGAACTATGGCTACACCTTC. Protein product: CASNHPRRGNYGYTF. Looking up the rest from reference TRBV19 and TRBJ1-2 gives the full variable domain: DGGITQSPKYLFRKEGQNVTLSCEQNLNHDAMYWYRQDPGQGLRLIYYSQIVNDFQKGDIAEGYSVSREKKESFPLTVTSAQKNPTAFYLCASNHPRRGNYGYTFGSGTRLTVV.

The chain uses TRBV28 and TRBJ1-1; 10 bases agree with TRBD1. CDR1 is MDHEN, CDR2 SYDVKM, per germline. With 4 bases clipped from V and 7 bases from J, the junction kept 21 bases outside the gene matches. The CDR3 has 19 amino acids. CDR3 sequence reads: CASSSSGTGDPFKTGEAFF. The CDR3 DNA follows: TGTGCCAGCAGTTCTTCAGGGACAGGGGACCCATTTAAAACCGGTGAAGCTTTCTTT.

This clone was detected only a few times. V gene TRBV19 combines with J gene TRBJ2-7, with 10 bases identical to TRBD1. The CDR3 runs 13 residues. J lost 6 bases, V lost 5 bases, and 4 bases had no gene match. Germline CDR1 is LNHDA and CDR2 is SQIVND (reference sequence). CDR3 loop: CASSRDRGFEQYF. The CDR3 DNA reads as TGTGCCAGTAGTCGGGACAGGGGATTCGAGCAGTACTTC.

Here the CDR3 DNA reads TGTGCCAGCAGCTTGGAAGCAGGAGCGGGGGGGTACGAGCAGTACTTC. This gives the protein CASSLEAGAGGYEQYF. The rearrangement uses TRBV5-8 and TRBJ2-7, with TRBD2 matching 10 bases. The trim removed 0 bases at V and 4 bases at J, leaving 7 bases unmatched. CDR3 length equals 16 residues. Germline CDR1 and CDR2: SGHTS and YDEGEE. Complete variable domain (other parts from reference TRBV5-8 and TRBJ2-7): EAGVTQSPTHLIKTRGQQATLRCSPISGHTSVYWYQQALGLGLQFLLWYDEGEERNRGNFPPRFSGRQFPNYSSELNVNALELEDSALYLCASSLEAGAGGYEQYFGPGTRLTVT.